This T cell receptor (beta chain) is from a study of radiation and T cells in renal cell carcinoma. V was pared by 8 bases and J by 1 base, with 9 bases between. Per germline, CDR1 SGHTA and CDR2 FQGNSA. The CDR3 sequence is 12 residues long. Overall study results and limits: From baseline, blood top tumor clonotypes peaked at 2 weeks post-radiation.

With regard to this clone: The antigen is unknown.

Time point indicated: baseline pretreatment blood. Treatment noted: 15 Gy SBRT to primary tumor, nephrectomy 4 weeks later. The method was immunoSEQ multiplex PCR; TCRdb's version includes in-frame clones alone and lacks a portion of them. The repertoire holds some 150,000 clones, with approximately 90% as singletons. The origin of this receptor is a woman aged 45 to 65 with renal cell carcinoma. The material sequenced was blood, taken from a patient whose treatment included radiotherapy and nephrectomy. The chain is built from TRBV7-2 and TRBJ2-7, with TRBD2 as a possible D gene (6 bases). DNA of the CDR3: TGTGCCAGCGCGGGACTTTCCTACGAGCAGTACTTC. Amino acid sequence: CASAGLSYEQYF.